Presented here are 14 T cell receptor beta chains from one specimen sequenced in a study of technical replicates of blood from a few donors. TCRdb's table, derived via immunoSEQ multiplex PCR, lists solely in-frame clones and lacks some. The table includes around 65,000 clones, around 87% detected once. Sequencing was performed on PBMCs. These receptors were collected from a human donor in good health. Some clones in this sample may be carry-over from other donors' samples.

This clone was seen just once. The chain employs TRBV9 and TRBJ2-7; no clear D. CDR1 is SGDLS, CDR2 YYNGEE, per germline. Trimming stripped 4 bases from V and 0 bases from J, with 8 bases between. There are 13 residues in the CDR3. CDR3 sequence reads: CASSSISSYEQYF. CDR3 nucleotides: TGTGCCAGCAGCAGTATTAGCTCCTACGAGCAGTACTTC.

The chain has TRBV6-6 and TRBJ1-1; D might be TRBD1 (5 bases). The CDR3 consists of 14 residues. Germline V gives CDR1 MNHNY, CDR2 SVGAGI (reference sequence). V was cut by 0 bases and J by 7 bases, with 12 bases left in between. The CDR3 loop reads CASSYSRTLSEAFF. DNA for the CDR3: TGTGCCAGCAGTTACTCACGGACACTCAGTGAAGCTTTCTTT.

The chain employs TRBV7-9 and TRBJ1-5; D is perhaps TRBD1 (6 bases). This CDR3 has 14 amino acids. The ends were cut back, 5 bases at V and 3 bases at J, with 11 bases in the middle. Germline V lookup: CDR1 SEHNR, CDR2 FQNEAQ (reference sequence). The CDR3 DNA sequence: TGTGCCAGCAGCCAAGGACAGCACAATCAGCCCCAGCATTTT. Translated: CASSQGQHNQPQHF.

The gene calls are TRBV6-6 and TRBJ1-1, with 7 bases identical to TRBD1. CDR1 is MNHNY and CDR2 is SVGAGI in the germline V gene (reference sequence). The ends lost 8 bases at V and 0 bases at J; junction bases unmatched: 9. The CDR3 is made up of 15 amino acids. CDR3 residues: CASGEGAIMNTEAFF. The CDR3, as DNA: TGTGCCAGCGGAGAGGGGGCCATCATGAACACTGAAGCTTTCTTT.

The chain has TRBV19 and TRBJ2-2, with 8 bases aligning to TRBD1. The V and J ends lost 2 bases and 2 bases, in that order; junction bases with no gene match: 13. Looked up from germline, CDR1 is LNHDA and CDR2 is SQIVND (reference sequence). The CDR3 runs to 19 residues. CDR3 sequence: CASSITGRGQLINTGELFF. The CDR3 DNA reads TGTGCCAGTAGTATAACGGGCAGGGGGCAATTAATTAACACCGGGGAGCTGTTTTTT.

The rearrangement joins TRBV5-5 to TRBJ2-7; 8 positions match TRBD1. Per the germline V gene, CDR1 is SGHKS and CDR2 is YYEKEE (reference sequence). Trimming removed 5 bases from V and 4 bases from J; junction bases left unmatched: 8. CDR3 length equals 14 residues. CDR3 amino acids: CASRAGTGIYEQYF. In DNA, the CDR3 is TGTGCCAGCAGGGCCGGGACAGGAATATACGAGCAGTACTTC.

This chain uses TRBV19 with TRBJ2-1; 8 nucleotides align to TRBD2. Losses at the gene ends were 11 bases for V and 3 bases for J; bases not matched to a gene: 9. Germline CDR1 reads LNHDA; CDR2 reads SQIVND (reference sequence). The CDR3 spans 14 residues. As DNA, the CDR3 is TGTGCCGTAAAGGGAGCGGGAGACTACAATGAGCAGTTCTTC. This codes for CAVKGAGDYNEQFF.

This chain joins TRBV6-5 and TRBJ2-7, with no clear D. Germline V CDR1 and CDR2: MNHEY, SVGAGI. V was cut by 0 bases and J by 6 bases, with 12 bases left in between. This CDR3 spans 14 amino acids. The CDR3 nucleotides are TGTGCCAGCAGTTACTCGGGCCGGTTGGGCGAGCAGTACTTC. It translates to CASSYSGRLGEQYF.

The genes are TRBV11-2 and TRBJ2-5, with TRBD2 identical over 12 bases. J lost 4 bases, V lost 4 bases, and 7 bases had no gene match. Germline lookup yields CDR1 SGHAT and CDR2 FQNNGV. The CDR3 spans 16 residues. CDR3 loop: CASSSPSGRGGETQYF. In nucleotides, the CDR3 is TGTGCCAGCAGCTCCCCTAGCGGGAGGGGGGGAGAGACCCAGTACTTC.

The genes are TRBV6-1 and TRBJ1-2; D ambiguous. Germline assignment: CDR1 MNHNS and CDR2 SASEGT. This CDR3 comprises 12 residues. V lost 4 bases and J 5 bases, leaving 8 bases between the germline ends. The CDR3 protein is CASSAEGYGYTF. DNA of the CDR3: TGTGCCAGCAGTGCCGAGGGATATGGCTACACCTTC.

This clone was counted a few times. The chain couples TRBV19 to TRBJ1-2, with a possible D match to TRBD1 (5 bases). Trimming left V 8 bases short and J 3 bases short, with 19 bases between. There are 15 residues in the CDR3. Germline V gives CDR1 LNHDA, CDR2 SQIVND (reference sequence). CDR3 bases: TGTGCCAGTCGGGGAGGTGGGACGGTAGACTATGGCTACACCTTC. Residues: CASRGGGTVDYGYTF.

The rearrangement uses TRBV18 and TRBJ1-1; D uncertain. The germline CDR1 and CDR2 sequences are KGHSH and LQKENI. V was trimmed by 3 bases and J by 1 base, leaving 6 bases between them. The CDR3 is 13 amino acids. Here the CDR3 reads CASSPQRNTEAFF. CDR3 DNA sequence: TGTGCCAGCTCACCTCAGCGGAACACTGAAGCTTTCTTT.

The CDR3 coding sequence is TGTGCCACCAGCAGGGGGGAGGCCTATGGCTACACCTTC. This codes for CATSRGEAYGYTF. This sequence joins TRBV15 and TRBJ1-2; tentatively, D is TRBD1 (5 bases). The CDR3 loop spans 13 amino acids. Trimming pared 3 bases from V and 4 bases from J, leaving 9 bases between. The germline V gene has CDR1 LNHNV and CDR2 YYDKDF (reference sequence).

This clone has a single count. In the same sample, other DNA sequences code for this CDR3. The chain couples TRBV4-2 to TRBJ2-3; possibly TRBD2 for D (6 bases). CDR1 is LGHNA, CDR2 YNFKEQ, per germline. V gave up 4 bases and J gave up 6 bases, with 8 bases separating them. The length of the CDR3 is 12 residues. CDR3 in DNA: TGTGCCAGCAGCCTCCGGGAGGATACGCAGTATTTT. Encoded protein: CASSLREDTQYF.